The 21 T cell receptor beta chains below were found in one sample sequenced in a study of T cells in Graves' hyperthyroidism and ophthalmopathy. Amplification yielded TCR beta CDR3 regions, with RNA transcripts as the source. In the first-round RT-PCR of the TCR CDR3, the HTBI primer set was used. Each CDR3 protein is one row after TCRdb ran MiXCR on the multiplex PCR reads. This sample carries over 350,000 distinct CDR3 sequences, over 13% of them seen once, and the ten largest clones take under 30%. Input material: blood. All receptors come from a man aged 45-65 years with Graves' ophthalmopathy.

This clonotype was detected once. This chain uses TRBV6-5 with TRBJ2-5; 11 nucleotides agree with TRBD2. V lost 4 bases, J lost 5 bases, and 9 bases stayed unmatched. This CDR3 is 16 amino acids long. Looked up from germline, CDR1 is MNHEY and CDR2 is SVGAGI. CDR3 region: CASSSYSGRAWETQYF. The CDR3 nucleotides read TGTGCCAGCAGTTCCTATAGCGGGAGGGCCTGGGAGACCCAGTACTTC.

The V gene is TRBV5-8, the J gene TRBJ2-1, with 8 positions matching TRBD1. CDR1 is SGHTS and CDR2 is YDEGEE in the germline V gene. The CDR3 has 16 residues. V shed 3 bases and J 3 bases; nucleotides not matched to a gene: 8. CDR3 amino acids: CASSWETGGGYNEQFF. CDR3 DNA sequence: TGTGCCAGCAGCTGGGAAACAGGGGGAGGCTACAATGAGCAGTTCTTC.

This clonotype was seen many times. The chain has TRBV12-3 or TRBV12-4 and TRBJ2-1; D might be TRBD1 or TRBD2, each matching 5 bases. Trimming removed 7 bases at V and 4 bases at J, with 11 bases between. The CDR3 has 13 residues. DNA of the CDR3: TGTGCCAGCACTCCGAGGGGATACAATGAGCAGTTCTTC. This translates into CASTPRGYNEQFF.

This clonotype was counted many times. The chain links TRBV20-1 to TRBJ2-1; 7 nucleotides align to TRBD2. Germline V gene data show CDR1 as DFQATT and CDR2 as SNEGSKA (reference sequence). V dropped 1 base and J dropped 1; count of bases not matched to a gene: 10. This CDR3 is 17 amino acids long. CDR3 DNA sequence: TGCAGTGCTAGAGTTTTTGTGGCGGGAGCGTCCTACAATGAGCAGTTCTTC. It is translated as CSARVFVAGASYNEQFF.

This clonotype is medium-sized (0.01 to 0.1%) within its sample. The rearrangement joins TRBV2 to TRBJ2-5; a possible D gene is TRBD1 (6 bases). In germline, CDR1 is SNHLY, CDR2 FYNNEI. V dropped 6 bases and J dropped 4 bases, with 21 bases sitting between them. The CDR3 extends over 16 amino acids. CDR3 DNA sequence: TGTGCCAGCAGGAACTGGGGGCAGGGTGGTATAGAGACCCAGTACTTC. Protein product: CASRNWGQGGIETQYF.

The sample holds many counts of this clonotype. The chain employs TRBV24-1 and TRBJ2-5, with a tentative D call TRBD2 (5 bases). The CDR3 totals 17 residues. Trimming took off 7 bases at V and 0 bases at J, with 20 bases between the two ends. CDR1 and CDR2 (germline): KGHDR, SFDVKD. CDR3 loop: CATSTPLVGGYQETQYF. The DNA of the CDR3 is TGTGCCACCAGCACCCCTCTAGTCGGAGGATACCAAGAGACCCAGTACTTC.

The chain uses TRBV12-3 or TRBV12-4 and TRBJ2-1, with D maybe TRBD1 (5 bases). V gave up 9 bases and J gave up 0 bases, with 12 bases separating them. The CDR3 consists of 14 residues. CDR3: CASRIDSSYNEQFF. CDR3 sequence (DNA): TGTGCCAGTAGAATAGACAGCTCCTACAATGAGCAGTTCTTC.

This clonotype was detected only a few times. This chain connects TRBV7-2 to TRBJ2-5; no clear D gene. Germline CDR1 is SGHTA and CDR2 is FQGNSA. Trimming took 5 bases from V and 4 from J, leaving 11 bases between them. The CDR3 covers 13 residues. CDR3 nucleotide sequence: TGTGCCAGCAGCGCTGTCTTATTAGAGACCCAGTACTTC. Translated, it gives CASSAVLLETQYF.

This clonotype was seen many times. The CDR3 region is CASSLALAGADTQYF. Here the CDR3 DNA reads TGTGCCAGCAGCCTAGCCCTAGCGGGAGCAGATACGCAGTATTTT. The chain joins TRBV11-3 to TRBJ2-3; 10 nucleotides match TRBD2. The CDR3 is made up of 15 amino acids. Germline V gene lookup returns CDR1 SGHNT and CDR2 YENEEA. V shed 5 bases and J 4 bases; nucleotides not matched to a gene: 6.

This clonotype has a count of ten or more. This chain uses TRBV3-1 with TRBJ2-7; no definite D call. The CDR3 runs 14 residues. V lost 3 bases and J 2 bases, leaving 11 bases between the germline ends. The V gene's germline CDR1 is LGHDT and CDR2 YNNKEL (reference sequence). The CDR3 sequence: CASSQRQAPYEQYF. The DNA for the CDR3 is TGTGCCAGCAGCCAGAGGCAGGCCCCCTACGAGCAGTACTTC.

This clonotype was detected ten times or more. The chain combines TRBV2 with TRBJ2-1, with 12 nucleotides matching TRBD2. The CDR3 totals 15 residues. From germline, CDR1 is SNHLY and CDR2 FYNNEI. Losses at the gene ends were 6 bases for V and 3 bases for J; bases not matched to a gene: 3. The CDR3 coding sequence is TGTGCCAGCAGACCGACTAGCGGGAGCTACAATGAGCAGTTCTTC. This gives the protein CASRPTSGSYNEQFF.

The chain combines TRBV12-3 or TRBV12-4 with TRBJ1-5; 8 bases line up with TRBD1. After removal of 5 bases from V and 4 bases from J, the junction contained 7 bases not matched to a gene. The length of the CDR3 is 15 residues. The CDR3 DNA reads TGTGCCAGCAGTAAGACAGGGGATCCAAATCAGCCCCAGCATTTT. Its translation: CASSKTGDPNQPQHF.

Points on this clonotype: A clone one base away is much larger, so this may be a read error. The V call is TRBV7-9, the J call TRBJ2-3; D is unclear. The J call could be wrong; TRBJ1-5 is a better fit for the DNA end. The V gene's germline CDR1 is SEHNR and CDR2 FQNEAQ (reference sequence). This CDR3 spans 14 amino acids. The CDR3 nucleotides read TGTGCCAGCAGCTGGTCGACTAGCACAGATACGCAGCATTTT. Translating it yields CASSWSTSTDTQHF.

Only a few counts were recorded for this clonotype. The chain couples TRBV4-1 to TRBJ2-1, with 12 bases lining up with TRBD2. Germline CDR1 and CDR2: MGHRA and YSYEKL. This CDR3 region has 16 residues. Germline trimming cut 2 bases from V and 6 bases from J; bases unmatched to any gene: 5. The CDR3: CASSQLGLAGPNEQFF. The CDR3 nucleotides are TGCGCCAGCAGCCAACTAGGACTAGCGGGACCCAATGAGCAGTTCTTC.

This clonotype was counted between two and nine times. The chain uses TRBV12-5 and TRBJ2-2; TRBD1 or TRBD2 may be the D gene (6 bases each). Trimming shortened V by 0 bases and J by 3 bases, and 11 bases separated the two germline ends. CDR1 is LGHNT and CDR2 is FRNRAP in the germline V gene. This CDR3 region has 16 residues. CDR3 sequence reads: CASGLVLGGDTGELFF. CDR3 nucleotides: TGTGCTAGTGGTTTGGTTCTGGGGGGCGACACCGGGGAGCTGTTTTTT.

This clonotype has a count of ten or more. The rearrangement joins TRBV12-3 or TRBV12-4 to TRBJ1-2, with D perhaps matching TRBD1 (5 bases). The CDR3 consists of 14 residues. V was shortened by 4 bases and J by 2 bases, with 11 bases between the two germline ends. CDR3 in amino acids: CASSSAQGNYGYTF. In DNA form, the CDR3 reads TGTGCCAGCAGTTCTGCGCAGGGAAACTATGGCTACACCTTC.

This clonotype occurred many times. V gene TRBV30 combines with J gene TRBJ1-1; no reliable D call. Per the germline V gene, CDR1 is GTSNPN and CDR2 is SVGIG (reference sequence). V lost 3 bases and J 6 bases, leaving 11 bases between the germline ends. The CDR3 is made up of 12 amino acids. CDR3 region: CAWRDQPAEAFF. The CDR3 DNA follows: TGTGCCTGGAGGGATCAGCCGGCTGAAGCTTTCTTT.

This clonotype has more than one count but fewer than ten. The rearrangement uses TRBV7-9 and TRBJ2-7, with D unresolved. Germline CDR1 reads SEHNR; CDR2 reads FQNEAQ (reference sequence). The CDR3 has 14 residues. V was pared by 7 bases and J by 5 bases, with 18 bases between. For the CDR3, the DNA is TGTGCCAGCACGTCTATTGGGGAATACCACGAGCAGTACTTC. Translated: CASTSIGEYHEQYF. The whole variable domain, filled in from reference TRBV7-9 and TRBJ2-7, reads DTGVSQNPRHKITKRGQNVTFRCDPISEHNRLYWYRQTLGQGPEFLTYFQNEAQLEKSRLLSDRFSAERPKGSFSTLEIQRTEQGDSAMYLCASTSIGEYHEQYFGPGTRLTVT.

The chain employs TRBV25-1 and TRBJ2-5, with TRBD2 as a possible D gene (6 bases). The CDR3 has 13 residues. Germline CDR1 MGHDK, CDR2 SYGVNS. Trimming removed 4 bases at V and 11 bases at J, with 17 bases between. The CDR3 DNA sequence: TGTGCCAGCAGTGTACCTGGTCTGGGGGGTCAGTACTTC. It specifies CASSVPGLGGQYF.

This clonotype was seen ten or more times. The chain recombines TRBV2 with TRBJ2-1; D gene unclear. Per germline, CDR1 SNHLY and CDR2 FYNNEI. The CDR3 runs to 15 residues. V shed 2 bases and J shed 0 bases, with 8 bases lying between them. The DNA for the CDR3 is TGTGCCAGCAGTGAAATGGAGAGCTCCTACAATGAGCAGTTCTTC. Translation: CASSEMESSYNEQFF.

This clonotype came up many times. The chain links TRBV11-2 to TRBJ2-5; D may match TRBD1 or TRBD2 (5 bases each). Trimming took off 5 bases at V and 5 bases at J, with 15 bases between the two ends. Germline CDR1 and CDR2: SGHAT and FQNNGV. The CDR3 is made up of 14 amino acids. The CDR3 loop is CASSPDAWGETQYF. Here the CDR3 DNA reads TGTGCCAGCAGCCCCGACGCCTGGGGGGAGACCCAGTACTTC.